The entry that follows covers one T cell receptor beta chain sequence. Its antigen is currently unknown. Its ends do not fully match the called genes, so a read error is possible. This sample stems from a study of graft-versus-host responses after intestinal transplantation. The data were produced by immunoSEQ multiplex PCR, yet TCRdb's version contains in-frame clones alone and is incomplete. This table has about 70,000 clones, about 90% appearing once. The CDR3 totals 15 residues. Looked up from germline, CDR1 is SSHAT and CDR2 is FNYEAQ (reference sequence). The rearrangement joins TRBV7-7 to TRBJ2-5; TRBD2 matches at 13 bases. The receptor was derived from a human donor who was the organ donor for an intestinal transplant. The specimen comprised unstimulated CD8+ T cells sorted from spleen or lymph node cells, sampled before transplant. CDR3 in DNA: TGTGCTAGCAGCCCCGGACTAGCGGGGGCAGAGACCCAGTACTTC. Translation gives CASSPGLAGAETQYF.